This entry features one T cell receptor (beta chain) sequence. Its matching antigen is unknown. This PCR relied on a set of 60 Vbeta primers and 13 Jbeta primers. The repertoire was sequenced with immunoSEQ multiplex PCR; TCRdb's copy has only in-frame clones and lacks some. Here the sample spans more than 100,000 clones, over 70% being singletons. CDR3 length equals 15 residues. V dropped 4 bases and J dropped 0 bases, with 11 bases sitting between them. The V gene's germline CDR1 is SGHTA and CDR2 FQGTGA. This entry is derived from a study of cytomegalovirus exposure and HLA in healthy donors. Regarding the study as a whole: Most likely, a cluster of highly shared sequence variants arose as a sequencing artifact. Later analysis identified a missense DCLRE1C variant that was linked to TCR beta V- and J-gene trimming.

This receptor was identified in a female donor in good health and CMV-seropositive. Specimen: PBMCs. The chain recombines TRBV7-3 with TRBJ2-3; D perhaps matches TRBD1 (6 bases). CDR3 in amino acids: CASSSGATSTDTQYF. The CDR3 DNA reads TGTGCCAGCAGCTCAGGGGCTACTAGCACAGATACGCAGTATTTT.